This T cell receptor (beta chain) derives from a study of T cell repertoires in cytomegalovirus infection. TCRdb independently ran MiXCR on the reads; one entry per CDR3 protein. The data hold 80,000 to 130,000 distinct CDR3 sequences, with around 22% observed a single time. General observations from the study: HLA-C-restricted CMV-specific TCR beta clonotypes prevailed in the ex vivo response.

Trimming took off 7 bases at V and 3 bases at J, with 12 bases between the two ends. This CDR3 region has 13 residues. Germline V gene data show CDR1 as PRHDT and CDR2 as FYEKMQ (reference sequence). As concerns this clonotype: The target antigen is unknown.

Sequenced sample: CD8+ T cells from PBMCs. This sequence joins TRBV13 and TRBJ2-5; no reliable D call. The clonotype originates from a human donor in good health (CMV status not recorded). Some clones in this sample may be carry-over from other donors' samples. The CDR3: CASTPGREETQYF. CDR3 bases: TGTGCCAGCACCCCGGGTAGGGAAGAGACCCAGTACTTC.